The rows below give T cell receptor beta chains drawn from one sample of a study of graft-versus-host responses after intestinal transplantation. These receptors have no known antigen. This table comes from immunoSEQ multiplex PCR, and its TCRdb copy is limited to in-frame clones, with some not included. The sample comprises approximately 86,000 clones, 80% to 95% of which are singletons, and more than 0.35% rests with the top ten. The sequences come from unstimulated CD8+ T cells sorted from spleen or lymph node cells, collected before transplant. All receptors come from a human donor who was the organ donor for an intestinal transplant. Both conserved end residues are trimmed from each CDR3. Expanded clones are given a class, and other clones once, few, many or no size at all.

TRBJ2-5,TRBV13,NA,14,ASSSRTGREEETQY
TRBJ2-7,TRBV18,NA,12,ASSPRKRLSEQY
TRBJ2-3,TRBV7-9,NA,13,ASSSWRAGTDTQY
TRBJ1-1,TRBV11-1,NA,12,ASSLAAVNTEAF
TRBJ2-7,TRBV4-1,NA,11,ASSQDRSYEQY
TRBJ2-5,TRBV27,NA,12,ASGRLAGRETQY
TRBJ1-2,TRBV4-2,NA,10,ASSYRGGGYT
TRBJ2-1,TRBV2,NA,14,AGLTTGTSGGNEQF
TRBJ1-1,TRBV28,NA,14,ASRSGTGNMNTEAF
TRBJ2-6,TRBV5-4,NA,15,ASSPDRVIAGANVLT
TRBJ2-2,TRBV5-8,NA,12,ASSLRTDTGELF
TRBJ2-5,TRBV6-6,NA,12,ASSYQDSGETQY
TRBJ2-7,TRBV2,NA,10,ASNGHSYEQY
TRBJ2-3,TRBV7-3,NA,15,ASSPYAGRGGGDTQY
TRBJ2-3,TRBV9,NA,13,ASSVEGQGGDTQY
TRBJ2-7,TRBV27,NA,12,ASSPDLGALGQY
TRBJ2-1,TRBV5-6,NA,15,ASSSGDPGQWDNEQF
TRBJ1-2,TRBV4-1,NA,11,ASSPRGAYGYT
TRBJ2-1,TRBV6-5,NA,13,ASSDYSTNYNEQF
TRBJ2-1,TRBV2,few,12,ASKREGARYEQF
TRBJ2-1,TRBV20-1,NA,9,SARQGNEQF
TRBJ2-2,TRBV13,NA,12,ASSLEGVTGELF
TRBJ1-4,TRBV4-1,NA,16,ASSQGGGGGTTNEKLF
TRBJ2-7,TRBV28,NA,9,ATRTAYEQY
TRBJ2-7,TRBV4-2,NA,12,ASSQVPGIDEQY
TRBJ1-6,TRBV6-5,NA,12,ASSYSTVTSPLH
TRBJ1-2,TRBV18,NA,12,ASSPKPGGYGYT
TRBJ1-6,TRBV7-9,NA,13,ASSPPQGNNSPLH
TRBJ2-7,TRBV10-2,few,12,ASSEAGGLNEQY
TRBJ2-7,TRBV13,once,10,ASSSNFYEQY
TRBJ1-1,TRBV6-1,NA,13,ASSEWAGMNTEAF
TRBJ2-3,TRBV29-1,NA,10,SVDLLTDTQY
TRBJ2-1,TRBV4-1,NA,13,ASSQAAYSYNEQF
TRBJ2-3,TRBV6-5,NA,12,ASSSGGPTDTQY
TRBJ2-3,TRBV19,NA,13,ASSHGAGGLNTQY
TRBJ2-1,TRBV7-3,NA,18,ASSYRASGLAGTTGDEQF
TRBJ2-3,TRBV5-4,NA,12,ASSLGSGTDTQY
TRBJ2-5,TRBV10-3,NA,14,AISGGLAVPRETQY
TRBJ2-7,TRBV29-1,NA,9,SVEWDFEQY
TRBJ2-1,TRBV9,NA,15,ASSPRLAGYLNNEQF